This T cell receptor (beta chain) came from a study of cytomegalovirus exposure and HLA in healthy donors. There are 13 residues in the CDR3. Per germline, CDR1 GTSNPN and CDR2 SVGIG (reference sequence). The V and J ends lost 8 bases and 0 bases respectively, with 13 bases between them. PCR employed 60 Vbeta and 13 Jbeta primers. Produced via immunoSEQ multiplex PCR; TCRdb's table is partial and in-frame only. The data contain 160,000 or so clones, approximately 79% of them singletons. The sequence was obtained from a middle-aged man in good health and CMV-seronegative. This chain links TRBV30 with TRBJ1-1, with D possibly TRBD1 on 5 matching bases. The sequenced sample was PBMCs. CDR3 DNA: TGTGCCCTGACAGAAAATATGAACACTGAAGCTTTCTTT. Protein: CALTENMNTEAFF.